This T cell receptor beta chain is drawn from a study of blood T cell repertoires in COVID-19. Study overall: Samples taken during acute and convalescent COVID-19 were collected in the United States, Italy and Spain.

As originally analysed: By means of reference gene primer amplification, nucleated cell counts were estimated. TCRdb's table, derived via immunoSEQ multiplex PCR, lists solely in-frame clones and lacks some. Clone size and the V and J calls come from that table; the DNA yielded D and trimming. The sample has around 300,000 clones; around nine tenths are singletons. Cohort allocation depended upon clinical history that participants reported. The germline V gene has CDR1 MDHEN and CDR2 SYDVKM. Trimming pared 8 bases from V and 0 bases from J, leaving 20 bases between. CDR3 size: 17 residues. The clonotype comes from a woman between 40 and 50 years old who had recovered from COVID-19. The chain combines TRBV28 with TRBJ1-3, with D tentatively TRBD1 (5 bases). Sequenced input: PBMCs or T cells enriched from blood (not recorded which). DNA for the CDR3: TGTGCCAGCTCGCTATTAAGACAGAAGAGCTCTGGAAACACCATATATTTT. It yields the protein CASSLLRQKSSGNTIYF.